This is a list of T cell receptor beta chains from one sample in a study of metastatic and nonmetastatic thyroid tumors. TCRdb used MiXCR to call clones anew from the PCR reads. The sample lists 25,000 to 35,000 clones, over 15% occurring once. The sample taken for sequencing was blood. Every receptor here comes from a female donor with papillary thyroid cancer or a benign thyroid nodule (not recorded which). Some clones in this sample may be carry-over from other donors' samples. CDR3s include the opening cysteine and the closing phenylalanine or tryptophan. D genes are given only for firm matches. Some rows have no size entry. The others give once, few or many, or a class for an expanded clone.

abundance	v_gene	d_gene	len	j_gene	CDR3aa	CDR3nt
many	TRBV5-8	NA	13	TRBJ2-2	CASSLRYTGELFF	TGTGCCAGCAGCTTGAGGTACACCGGGGAGCTGTTTTTT
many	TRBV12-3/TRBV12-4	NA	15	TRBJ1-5	CASSISGYDNQPQHF	TGTGCCAGCAGTATCTCAGGGTACGACAATCAGCCCCAGCATTTT
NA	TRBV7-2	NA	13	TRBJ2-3	CASSSSRGDTQYF	TGTGCCAGCAGCTCAAGTAGGGGGGATACGCAGTATTTT
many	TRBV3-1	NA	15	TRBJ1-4	CASSQSEGTNEKLFF	TGTGCCAGCAGCCAATCCGAGGGCACTAATGAAAAACTGTTTTTT
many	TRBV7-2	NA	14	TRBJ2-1	CASSLVGRGDEQFF	TGTGCCAGCAGCTTAGTCGGGCGAGGAGATGAGCAGTTCTTC
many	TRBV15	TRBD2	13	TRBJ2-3	CATKRGYTDTQYF	TGTGCCACCAAGCGGGGCTACACAGATACGCAGTATTTT
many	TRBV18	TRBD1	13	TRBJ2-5	CASSPGQLETQYF	TGTGCCAGCTCACCGGGACAGTTAGAGACCCAGTACTTC
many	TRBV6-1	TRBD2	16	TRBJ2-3	CASRRTSGGAPDTQYF	TGTGCCAGCCGACGCACTAGCGGGGGGGCCCCAGATACGCAGTATTTT
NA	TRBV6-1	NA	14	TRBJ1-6	CASIRRGLDSSLHF	TGTGCCAGCATCCGACGGGGGTTGGATTCATCCCTCCACTTT
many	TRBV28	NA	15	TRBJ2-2	CASSSQSWSTGELFF	TGTGCCAGCAGTTCACAAAGTTGGAGCACCGGGGAGCTGTTTTTT
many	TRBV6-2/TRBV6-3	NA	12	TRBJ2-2	CASSEGGGELFF	TGTGCCAGCAGTGAGGGTGGAGGGGAGCTGTTTTTT
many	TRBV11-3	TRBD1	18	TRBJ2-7	CASSLVRTGGIIGYEQYF	TGTGCCAGCAGCTTAGTGAGGACAGGGGGAATCATTGGCTACGAGCAGTACTTC
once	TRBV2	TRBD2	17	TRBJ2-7	CASTGVSGTSAFYEQYF	TGTGCCAGCACGGGTGTATCTGGGACTAGCGCATTCTACGAGCAGTACTTC
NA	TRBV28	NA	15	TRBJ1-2	CASSLGGGGTYGYAF	TGTGCCAGCAGTTTAGGGGGAGGGGGTACCTATGGCTACGCCTTC
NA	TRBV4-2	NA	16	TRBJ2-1	CASSQEGSGGADDQFF	TGTGCCAGCAGCCAAGAGGGTAGTGGGGGGGCCGATGATCAGTTCTTC
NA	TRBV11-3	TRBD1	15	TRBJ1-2	CASSLDRGQGSGYTF	TGTGCCAGCAGCTTGGACAGGGGGCAAGGCTCTGGCTACACCTTC
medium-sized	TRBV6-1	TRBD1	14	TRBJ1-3	CASSEAGQGATIYF	TGTGCCAGCAGTGAAGCAGGACAGGGGGCCACCATATATTTT
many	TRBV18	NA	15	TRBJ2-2	CASSEGRSNTGELFF	TGTGCCAGCTCAGAGGGACGGTCGAACACCGGGGAGCTGTTTTTT
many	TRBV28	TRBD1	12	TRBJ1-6	CASREGAGPLHF	TGTGCCAGCAGGGAGGGGGCCGGGCCCCTCCACTTT
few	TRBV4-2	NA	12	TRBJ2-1	CASRQGYNYQFF	TGTGCCAGCAGACAGGGTTACAATTATCAGTTCTTC
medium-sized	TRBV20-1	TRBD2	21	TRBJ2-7	CSARGLQTRTSGSLVVDEQYF	TGCAGTGCTAGAGGTTTACAAACTAGGACTAGCGGGAGCCTCGTCGTCGACGAGCAGTACTTC
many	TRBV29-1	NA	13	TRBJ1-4	CSVEAQSGEKLFF	TGCAGCGTTGAGGCACAATCTGGGGAAAAACTGTTTTTT
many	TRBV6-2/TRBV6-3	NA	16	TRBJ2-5	CASRPPNGPLQETQYF	TGTGCCAGCAGACCACCAAACGGACCGCTCCAAGAGACCCAGTACTTC
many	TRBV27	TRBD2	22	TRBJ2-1	CASSFRALAGTSGRGGGNEQFF	TGTGCCAGCAGTTTTCGGGCACTGGCCGGGACTAGCGGGAGGGGGGGCGGCAATGAGCAGTTCTTC
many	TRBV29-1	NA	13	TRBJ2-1	CSVATASYNEQFF	TGCAGCGTTGCGACAGCCAGCTACAATGAGCAGTTCTTC
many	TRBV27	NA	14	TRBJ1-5	CASIHDSYNQPQHF	TGTGCCAGCATACACGACAGTTACAATCAGCCCCAGCATTTT
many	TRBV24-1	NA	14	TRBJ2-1	CATSDQTRPNEQFF	TGTGCCACCAGTGATCAAACTAGACCCAATGAGCAGTTCTTC
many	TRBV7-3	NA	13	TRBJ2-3	CASSLPGTDTQYF	TGTGCCAGCAGCTTACCTGGCACAGATACGCAGTATTTT
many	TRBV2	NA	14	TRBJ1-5	CASKGSRGNQPQHF	TGTGCCAGCAAGGGTAGCAGGGGCAATCAGCCCCAGCATTTT
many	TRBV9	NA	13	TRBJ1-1	CASSVRMNTEAFF	TGTGCCAGCAGCGTGCGAATGAACACTGAAGCTTTCTTT
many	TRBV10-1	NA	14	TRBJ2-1	CASTGGDPYNEQFF	TGCGCCAGCACTGGGGGAGACCCCTACAATGAGCAGTTCTTC
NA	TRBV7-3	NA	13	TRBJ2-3	CASSFNGVDTQYF	TGTGCCAGCAGCTTTAATGGGGTAGATACGCAGTATTTT
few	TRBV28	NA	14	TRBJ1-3	CASSRGGSGNTIYF	TGTGCCAGCAGCCGGGGGGGGAGCGGAAACACCATATATTTT
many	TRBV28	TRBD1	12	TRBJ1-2	CASTDRAHGYTF	TGTGCCAGCACCGACAGGGCACATGGCTACACCTTC
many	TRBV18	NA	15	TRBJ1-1	CASSPPQELNTEAFF	TGTGCCAGCTCACCCCCACAGGAACTGAACACTGAAGCTTTCTTT
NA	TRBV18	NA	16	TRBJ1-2	CASSPEVPGKNYGYTF	TGTGCCAGCTCACCAGAAGTCCCGGGGAAGAACTATGGCTACACCTTC
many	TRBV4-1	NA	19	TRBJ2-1	CASSQGALTGRGSYNEQFF	TGCGCCAGCAGCCAAGGCGCCTTAACCGGAAGAGGGTCCTACAATGAGCAGTTCTTC
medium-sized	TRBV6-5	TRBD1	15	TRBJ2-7	CASSSPGQGNYEQYF	TGTGCCAGCAGTTCTCCGGGACAGGGAAACTACGAGCAGTACTTC
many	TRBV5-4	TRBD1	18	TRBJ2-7	CASSSRGTGGGSAYEQYF	TGTGCCAGCAGCTCGCGTGGGACAGGGGGCGGTTCGGCCTACGAGCAGTACTTC
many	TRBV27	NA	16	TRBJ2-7	CASSFSFGDWDYEQYF	TGTGCCAGCAGTTTTTCATTCGGGGACTGGGATTACGAGCAGTACTTC
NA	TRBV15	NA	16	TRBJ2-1	CATSLSFAGWRFEQFF	TGTGCCACCAGCCTGAGCTTTGCGGGGTGGCGGTTTGAGCAGTTCTTC